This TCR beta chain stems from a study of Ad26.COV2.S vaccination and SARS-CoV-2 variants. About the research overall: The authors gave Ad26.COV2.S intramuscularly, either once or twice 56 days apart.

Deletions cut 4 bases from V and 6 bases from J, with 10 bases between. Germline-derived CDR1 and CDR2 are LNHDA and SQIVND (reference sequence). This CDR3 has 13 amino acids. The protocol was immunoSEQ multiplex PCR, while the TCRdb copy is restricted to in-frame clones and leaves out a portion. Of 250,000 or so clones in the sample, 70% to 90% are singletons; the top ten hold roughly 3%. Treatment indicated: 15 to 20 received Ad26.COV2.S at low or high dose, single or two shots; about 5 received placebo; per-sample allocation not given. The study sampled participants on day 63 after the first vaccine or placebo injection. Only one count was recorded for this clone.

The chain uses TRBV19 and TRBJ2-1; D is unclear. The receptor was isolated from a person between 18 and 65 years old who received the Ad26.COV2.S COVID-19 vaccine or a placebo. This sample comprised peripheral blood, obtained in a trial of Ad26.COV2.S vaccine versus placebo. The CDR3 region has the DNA TGTGCCAGTAGTACCTACCACGTCAATGAGCAGTTCTTC. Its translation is CASSTYHVNEQFF.